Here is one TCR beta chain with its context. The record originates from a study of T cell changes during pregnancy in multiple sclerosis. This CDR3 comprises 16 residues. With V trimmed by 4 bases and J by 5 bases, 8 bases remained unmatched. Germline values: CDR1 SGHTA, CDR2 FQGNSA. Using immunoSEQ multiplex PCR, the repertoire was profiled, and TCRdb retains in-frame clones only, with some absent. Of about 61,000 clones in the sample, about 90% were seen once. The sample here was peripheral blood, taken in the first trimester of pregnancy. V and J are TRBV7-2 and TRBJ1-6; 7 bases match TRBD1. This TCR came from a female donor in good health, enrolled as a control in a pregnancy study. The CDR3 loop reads CASSYETGINNSPLHF. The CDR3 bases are TGTGCCAGCAGCTACGAGACAGGGATTAATAATTCACCCCTCCACTTT.